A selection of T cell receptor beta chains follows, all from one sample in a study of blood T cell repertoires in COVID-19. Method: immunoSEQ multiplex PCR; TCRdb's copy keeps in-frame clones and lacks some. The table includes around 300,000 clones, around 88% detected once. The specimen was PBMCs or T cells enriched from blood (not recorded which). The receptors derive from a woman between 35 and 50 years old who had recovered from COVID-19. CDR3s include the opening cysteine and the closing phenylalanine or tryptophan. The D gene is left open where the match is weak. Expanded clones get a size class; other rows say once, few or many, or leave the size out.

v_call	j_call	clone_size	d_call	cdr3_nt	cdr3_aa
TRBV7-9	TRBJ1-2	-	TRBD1	TGTGCCAGCACCCCGGGACAGGGTCTTGGCTACACCTTC	CASTPGQGLGYTF
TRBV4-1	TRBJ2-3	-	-	TGCGCCAGCAGCCAAGATCTTGCTAGAGGCACAGATACGCAGTATTTT	CASSQDLARGTDTQYF
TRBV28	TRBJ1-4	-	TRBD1	TGTGCCAGCAGCCCTTATTGGACAGGAGATGCAAAACTGTTTTTT	CASSPYWTGDAKLFF
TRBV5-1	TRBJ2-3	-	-	TGCGCCAGCAGCTTGGCCGCGACAGATACGCAGTATTTT	CASSLAATDTQYF
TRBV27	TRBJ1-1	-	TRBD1	TGTGCCAGCAGGAGACAGGGGGCGAACACTGAAGCTTTCTTT	CASRRQGANTEAFF
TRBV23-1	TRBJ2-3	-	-	TGCGCCAGCAGTCTTAGGGACTATACGCAGTATTTT	CASSLRDYTQYF
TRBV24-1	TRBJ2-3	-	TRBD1	TGTGCCACCAGTGATTCGACTCCCCGGGACAGGGGGCTTATAGATACGCAGTATTTT	CATSDSTPRDRGLIDTQYF
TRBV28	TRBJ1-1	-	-	TGTGCCAGCAGTCCCCTAATGGCTTTCTTT	CASSPLMAFF
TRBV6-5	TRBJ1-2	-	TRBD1	TGTGCCAGCAGCGGACAGGGAGTACAACGTTATGGCTACACCTTC	CASSGQGVQRYGYTF
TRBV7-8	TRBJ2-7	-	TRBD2	TGTGCCAGCAGCTTAGGACTAAAGCGGGCTAGCGGACTTACCTACGAGCAGTACTTC	CASSLGLKRASGLTYEQYF
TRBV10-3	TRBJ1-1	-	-	TGTGCCATCAGTGTAGGCGGAATGAACACTGAAGCTTTCTTT	CAISVGGMNTEAFF
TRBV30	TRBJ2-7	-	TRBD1	TGTGCCTGGAGTGGGGGGACAGGGAAAATTCGGTACGAGCAGTACTTC	CAWSGGTGKIRYEQYF
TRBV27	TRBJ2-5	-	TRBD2	TGTGCCAGCACCTGGATAGCGGGAGATCAAGAGACCCAGTACTTC	CASTWIAGDQETQYF
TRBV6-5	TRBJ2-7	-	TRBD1	TGTGCCAGCAGTTTGGGACAGGGGGCGAGCGAGCAGTACTTC	CASSLGQGASEQYF
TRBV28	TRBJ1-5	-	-	TGTGCCAGCACCACCATACATAGCAATCAGCCCCAGCATTTT	CASTTIHSNQPQHF
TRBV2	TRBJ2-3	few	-	TGTGCCAGCAGCAAGGGGCTAACCGCAGGTGATACGCAGTATTTT	CASSKGLTAGDTQYF
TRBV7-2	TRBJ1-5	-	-	TGTGCCAGCAGCTTACCAGGCCAGCCCCAGCATTTT	CASSLPGQPQHF
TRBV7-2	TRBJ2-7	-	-	TGTGCCAGCAGCTTAGATCGGTCCTCATCCTACGAGCAGTACTTC	CASSLDRSSSYEQYF
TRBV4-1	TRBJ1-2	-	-	TGCGCCAGCAGCCAAGGGGGCAGCCTAAATTCTGGCTACACCTTC	CASSQGGSLNSGYTF
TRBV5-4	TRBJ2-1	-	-	TGTGCCAGCAGTTCCCCGGGGAGCTCCTACAATGAGCAGTTCTTC	CASSSPGSSYNEQFF
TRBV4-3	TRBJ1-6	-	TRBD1	TGCGCCAGCAGCCAAAAGGACAGGGATAATTCACCCCTCCACTTT	CASSQKDRDNSPLHF
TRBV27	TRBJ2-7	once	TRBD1	TGTGCCAGCAGCGTCCCGGGACAGGGTAGGTCCGAGCAGTACTTC	CASSVPGQGRSEQYF
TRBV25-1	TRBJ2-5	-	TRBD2	TGTGCCAGCAGTGAGGCGTCTAGCGGGAGCAGAGAGACCCAGTACTTC	CASSEASSGSRETQYF